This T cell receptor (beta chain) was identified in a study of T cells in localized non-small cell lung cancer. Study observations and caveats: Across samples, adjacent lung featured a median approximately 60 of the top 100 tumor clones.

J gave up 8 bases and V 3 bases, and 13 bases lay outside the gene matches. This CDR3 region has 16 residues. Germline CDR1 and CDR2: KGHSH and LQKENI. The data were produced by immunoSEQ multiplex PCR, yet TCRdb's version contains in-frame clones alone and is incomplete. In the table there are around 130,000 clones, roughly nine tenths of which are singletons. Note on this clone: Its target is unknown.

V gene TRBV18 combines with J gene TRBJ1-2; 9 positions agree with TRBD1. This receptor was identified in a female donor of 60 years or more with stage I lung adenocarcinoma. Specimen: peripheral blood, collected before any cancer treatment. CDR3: CASSPTPDRGALGYTF. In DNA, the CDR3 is TGTGCCAGCTCACCTACTCCGGACAGGGGTGCGCTCGGCTACACCTTC. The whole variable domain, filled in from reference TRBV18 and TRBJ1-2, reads NAGVMQNPRHLVRRRGQEARLRCSPMKGHSHVYWYRQLPEEGLKFMVYLQKENIIDESGMPKERFSAEFPKEGPSILRIQQVVRGDSAAYFCASSPTPDRGALGYTFGSGTRLTVV.